This T cell receptor (beta chain) was captured by sequencing in a study of T cells of healthy individuals. TCRdb analysed the 5' RACE reads with MiXCR anew, one entry per CDR3 protein. The sample holds tens of thousands of distinct CDR3 sequences, about 16% seen once. Germline CDR1 and CDR2: MDHEN and SYDVKM. V dropped 2 bases and J dropped 3; count of bases not matched to a gene: 6. The CDR3 covers 16 residues. This chain uses TRBV28 with TRBJ1-5; 8 nucleotides agree with TRBD1. This sequence was found in a human donor in good health. In nucleotides, the CDR3 is TGTGCCAGCAGTTTACACAGGGGGTTGAACAATCAGCCCCAGCATTTT. It specifies CASSLHRGLNNQPQHF. Together with reference TRBV28 and TRBJ1-5, the CDR3 gives the full variable domain: DVKVTQSSRYLVKRTGEKVFLECVQDMDHENMFWYRQDPGLGLRLIYFSYDVKMKEKGDIPEGYSVSREKKERFSLILESASTNQTSMYLCASSLHRGLNNQPQHFGDGTRLSIL.